A selection of T cell receptor beta chains follows, all from one sample in a study of blood T cells in healthy people across ages. TCRdb reprocessed the 5' RACE reads with MiXCR, giving one entry per CDR3 protein. The table includes around 1,700,000 distinct CDR3 sequences, approximately 30% detected once. The sample taken for sequencing was blood. These receptors all come from a young woman in good health. The CDR3 runs from the conserved cysteine through the conserved F or W. D genes are given only for firm matches. The size of a clone is reported for some rows only, either as once, few or many, or as a class for expanded clones.

TRBJ2-5 | TRBV15 | NA | NA | TGTGCCACCAACCCGAGGGCGGGGAGCGAGACCCAGTACTTC | CATNPRAGSETQYF
TRBJ1-1 | TRBV20-1 | NA | NA | TGCAGTGCTAGAGATTTGAGGAGAAGGAACACTGAAGCTTTCTTT | CSARDLRRRNTEAFF
TRBJ2-7 | TRBV27 | NA | few | TGTGCCAGCAGCCGGGGACCAGCGTCGGAGGTGGAGTACTTC | CASSRGPASEVEYF
TRBJ2-6 | TRBV5-1 | TRBD2 | NA | TGCGCCAGCAGCTTACTAGCGGGGAACTCTGGGGCCAACGTCCTGACTTTC | CASSLLAGNSGANVLTF
TRBJ2-1 | TRBV6-2/TRBV6-3 | NA | few | TGTGCCAGCAGTTCGATAAGAGGGAATGAGCAGTTCTTC | CASSSIRGNEQFF
TRBJ2-3 | TRBV7-3 | NA | few | TGTGCCAGTAAGGACGGTCCTAGCACAGATACGCAGTATTTT | CASKDGPSTDTQYF
TRBJ2-5 | TRBV12-3/TRBV12-4 | TRBD1 | NA | TGTGCCAGCAGTTTAAGGGGGCGGATAAAAGAGACCCAGTACTTC | CASSLRGRIKETQYF
TRBJ2-1 | TRBV11-3 | TRBD1 | many | TGTGCCAGCAGCTTAGGGGGACAGGTAACCAATGAGCAGTTCTTC | CASSLGGQVTNEQFF
TRBJ1-2 | TRBV5-1 | TRBD1 | NA | TGCGCCAGCAGCTTGGGGACAGGGAGCTACACCTTC | CASSLGTGSYTF
TRBJ1-5 | TRBV28 | NA | few | TGTGCCAGCAGGCCAGGGCCCAATCAGCCCCAGCATTTT | CASRPGPNQPQHF
TRBJ2-1 | TRBV10-3 | NA | few | TGTGCCACCTTAGATCGGACCTCAGACGATGAGCAGTTCTTC | CATLDRTSDDEQFF
TRBJ1-2 | TRBV27 | NA | NA | NA | CASSRGTGPYGCTF
TRBJ1-5 | TRBV5-1 | NA | once | TGCGCCAGCAGCTCGTCGGGGGGCAATCAGCACCAGCATTTT | CASSSSGGNQHQHF
TRBJ1-2 | TRBV29-1 | NA | NA | TGCAGCGGCGGGCCAGGACAGAAAGGGTACACCTTC | CSGGPGQKGYTF
TRBJ2-1 | TRBV11-2 | NA | NA | TGTGCCAGCAGCTCGGCACCGGGGGCCCGGAGGGGTGAGCAGTTCTTC | CASSSAPGARRGEQFF